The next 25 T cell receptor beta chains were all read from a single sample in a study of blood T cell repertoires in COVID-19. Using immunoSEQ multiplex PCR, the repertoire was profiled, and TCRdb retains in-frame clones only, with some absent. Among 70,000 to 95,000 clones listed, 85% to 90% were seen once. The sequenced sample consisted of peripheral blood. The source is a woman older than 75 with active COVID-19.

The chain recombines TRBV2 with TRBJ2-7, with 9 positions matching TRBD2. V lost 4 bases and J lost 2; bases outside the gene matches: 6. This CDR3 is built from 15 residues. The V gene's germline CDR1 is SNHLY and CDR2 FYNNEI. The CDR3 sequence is CASSALAGGTYEQYF. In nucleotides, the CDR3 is TGTGCCAGCAGTGCCCTCGCGGGAGGGACCTACGAGCAGTACTTC.

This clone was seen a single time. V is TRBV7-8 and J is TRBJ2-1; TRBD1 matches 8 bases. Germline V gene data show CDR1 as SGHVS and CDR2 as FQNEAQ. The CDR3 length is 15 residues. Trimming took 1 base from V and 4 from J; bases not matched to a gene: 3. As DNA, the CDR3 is TGTGCCAGCAGCTTAGACAGGGGGTTGTACAATGAGCAGTTCTTC. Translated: CASSLDRGLYNEQFF.

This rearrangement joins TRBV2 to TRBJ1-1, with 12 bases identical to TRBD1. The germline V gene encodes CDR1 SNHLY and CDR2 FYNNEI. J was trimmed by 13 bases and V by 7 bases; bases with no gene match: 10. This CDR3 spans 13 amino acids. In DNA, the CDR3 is TGTGCCAGCACCCTTGGGGACAGGGGGCTGGGTTTCTTT. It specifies CASTLGDRGLGFF. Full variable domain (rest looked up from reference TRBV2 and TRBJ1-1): EPEVTQTPSHQVTQMGQEVILRCVPISNHLYFYWYRQILGQKVEFLVSFYNNEISEKSEIFDDQFSVERPDGSNFTLKIRSTKLEDSAMYFCASTLGDRGLGFFGQGTRLTVV.

CDR3: CASSGQGLRGYTF. The DNA for the CDR3 is TGTGCCAGCAGCGGACAGGGACTGAGGGGCTACACCTTC. The chain links TRBV6-5 to TRBJ1-2; 8 bases are a match to TRBD1. After removal of 6 bases from V and 8 bases from J, the junction contained 8 bases not matched to a gene. The length of the CDR3 is 13 residues. Germline assignment: CDR1 MNHEY and CDR2 SVGAGI.

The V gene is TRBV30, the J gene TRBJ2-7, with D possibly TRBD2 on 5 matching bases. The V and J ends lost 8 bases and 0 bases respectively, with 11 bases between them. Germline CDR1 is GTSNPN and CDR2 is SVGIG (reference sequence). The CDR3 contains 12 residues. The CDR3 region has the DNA TGTGCCACTAGGCGGGTCTCCTACGAGCAGTACTTC. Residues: CATRRVSYEQYF.

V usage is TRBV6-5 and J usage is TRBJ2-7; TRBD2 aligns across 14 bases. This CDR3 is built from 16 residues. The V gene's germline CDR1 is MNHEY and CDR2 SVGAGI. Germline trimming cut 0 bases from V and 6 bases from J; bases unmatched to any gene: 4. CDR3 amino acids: CASSYSGLAGAREQYF. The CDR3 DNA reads TGTGCCAGCAGTTACTCGGGACTAGCGGGAGCTCGCGAGCAGTACTTC.

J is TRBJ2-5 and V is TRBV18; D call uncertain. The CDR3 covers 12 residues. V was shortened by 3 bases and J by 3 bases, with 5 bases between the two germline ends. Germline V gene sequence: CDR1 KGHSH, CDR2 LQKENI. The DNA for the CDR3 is TGTGCCAGCTCACCCGCGGAAGAGACCCAGTACTTC. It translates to CASSPAEETQYF.

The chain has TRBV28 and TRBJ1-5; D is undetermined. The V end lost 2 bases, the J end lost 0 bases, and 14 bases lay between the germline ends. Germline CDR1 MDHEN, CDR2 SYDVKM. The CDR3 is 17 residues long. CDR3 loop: CASSLGLTAHSNQPQHF. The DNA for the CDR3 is TGTGCCAGCAGTTTAGGATTAACAGCTCATAGCAATCAGCCCCAGCATTTT.

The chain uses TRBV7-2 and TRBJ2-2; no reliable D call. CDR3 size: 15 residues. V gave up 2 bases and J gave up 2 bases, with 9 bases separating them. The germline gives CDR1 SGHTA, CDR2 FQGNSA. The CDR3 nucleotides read TGTGCCAGCAGCTTAAGCCAGCGAAACACCGGGGAGCTGTTTTTT. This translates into CASSLSQRNTGELFF. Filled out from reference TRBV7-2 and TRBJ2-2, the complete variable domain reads GAGVSQSPSNKVTEKGKDVELRCDPISGHTALYWYRQSLGQGLEFLIYFQGNSAPDKSGLPSDRFSAERTGGSVSTLTIQRTQQEDSAVYLCASSLSQRNTGELFFGEGSRLTVL.

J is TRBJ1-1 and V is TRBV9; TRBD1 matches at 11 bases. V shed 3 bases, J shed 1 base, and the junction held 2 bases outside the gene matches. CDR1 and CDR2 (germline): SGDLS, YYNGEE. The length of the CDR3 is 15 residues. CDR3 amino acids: CASSEDRGRNTEAFF. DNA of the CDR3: TGTGCCAGCAGCGAGGACAGGGGGCGGAACACTGAAGCTTTCTTT. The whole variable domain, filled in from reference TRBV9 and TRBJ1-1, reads DSGVTQTPKHLITATGQRVTLRCSPRSGDLSVYWYQQSLDQGLQFLIQYYNGEERAKGNILERFSAQQFPDLHSELNLSSLELGDSALYFCASSEDRGRNTEAFFGQGTRLTVV.

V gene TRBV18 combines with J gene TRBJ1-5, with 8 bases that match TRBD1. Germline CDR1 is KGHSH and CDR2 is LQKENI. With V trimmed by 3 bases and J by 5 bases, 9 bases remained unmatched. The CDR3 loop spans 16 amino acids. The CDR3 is CASSPLDRGVDQPQHF. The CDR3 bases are TGTGCCAGCTCACCGCTAGACAGGGGAGTTGATCAGCCCCAGCATTTT.

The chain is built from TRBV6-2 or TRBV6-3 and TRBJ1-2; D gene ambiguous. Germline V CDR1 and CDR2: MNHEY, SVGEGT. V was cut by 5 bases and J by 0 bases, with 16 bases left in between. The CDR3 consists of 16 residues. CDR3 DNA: TGTGCCAGCAGTCGCGATGCGATCTCCCCTAACTATGGCTACACCTTC. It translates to CASSRDAISPNYGYTF.

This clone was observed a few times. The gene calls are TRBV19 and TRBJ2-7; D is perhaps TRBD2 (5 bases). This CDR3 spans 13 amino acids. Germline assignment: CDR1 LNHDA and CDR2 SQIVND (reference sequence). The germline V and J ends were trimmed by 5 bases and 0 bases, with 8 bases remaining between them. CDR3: CASSEGSSYEQYF. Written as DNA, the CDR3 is TGTGCCAGTAGTGAGGGCAGCTCCTACGAGCAGTACTTC.

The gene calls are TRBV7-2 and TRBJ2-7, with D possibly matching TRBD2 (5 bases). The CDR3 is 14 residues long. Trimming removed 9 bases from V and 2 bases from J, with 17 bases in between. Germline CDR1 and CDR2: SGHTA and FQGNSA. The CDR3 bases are TGTGCCAGTCGCTCGGACTTTCAGACCTACGAGCAGTACTTC. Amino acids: CASRSDFQTYEQYF.

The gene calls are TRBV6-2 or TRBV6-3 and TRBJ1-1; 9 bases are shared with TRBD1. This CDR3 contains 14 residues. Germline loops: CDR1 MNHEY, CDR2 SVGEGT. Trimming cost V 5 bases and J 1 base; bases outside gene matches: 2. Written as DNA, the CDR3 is TGTGCCAGCAGTGCGGGACAGGGGAACACTGAAGCTTTCTTT. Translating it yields CASSAGQGNTEAFF.

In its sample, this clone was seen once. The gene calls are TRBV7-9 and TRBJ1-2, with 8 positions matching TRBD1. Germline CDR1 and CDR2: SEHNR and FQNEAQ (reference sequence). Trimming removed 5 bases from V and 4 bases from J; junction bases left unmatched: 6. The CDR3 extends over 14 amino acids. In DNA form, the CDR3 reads TGTGCCAGCAGCGGCGCAGGGGGCAGCTATGGCTACACCTTC. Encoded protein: CASSGAGGSYGYTF. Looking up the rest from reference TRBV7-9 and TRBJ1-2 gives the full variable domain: DTGVSQNPRHKITKRGQNVTFRCDPISEHNRLYWYRQTLGQGPEFLTYFQNEAQLEKSRLLSDRFSAERPKGSFSTLEIQRTEQGDSAMYLCASSGAGGSYGYTFGSGTRLTVV.

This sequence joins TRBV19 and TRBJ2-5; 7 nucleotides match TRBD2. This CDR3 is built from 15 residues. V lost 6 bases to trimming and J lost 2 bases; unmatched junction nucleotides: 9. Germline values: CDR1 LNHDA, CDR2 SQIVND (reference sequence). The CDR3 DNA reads TGTGCCAGTAGGAGAGCGGGGCAGACTCAAGAGACCCAGTACTTC. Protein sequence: CASRRAGQTQETQYF.

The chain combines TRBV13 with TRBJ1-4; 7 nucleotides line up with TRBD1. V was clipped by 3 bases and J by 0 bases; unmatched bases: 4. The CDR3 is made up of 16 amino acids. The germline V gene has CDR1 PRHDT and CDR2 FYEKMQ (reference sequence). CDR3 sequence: CASSFRGLATNEKLFF. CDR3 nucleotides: TGTGCCAGCAGCTTTAGGGGGCTTGCAACTAATGAAAAACTGTTTTTT.

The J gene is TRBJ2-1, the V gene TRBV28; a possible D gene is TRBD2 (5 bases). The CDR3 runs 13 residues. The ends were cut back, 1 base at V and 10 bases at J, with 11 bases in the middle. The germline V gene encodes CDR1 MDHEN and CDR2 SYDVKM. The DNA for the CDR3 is TGTGCCAGCAGTTTATTGGCCAGGAGGGAGCAGTTCTTC. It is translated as CASSLLARREQFF. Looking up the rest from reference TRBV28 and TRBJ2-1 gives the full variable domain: DVKVTQSSRYLVKRTGEKVFLECVQDMDHENMFWYRQDPGLGLRLIYFSYDVKMKEKGDIPEGYSVSREKKERFSLILESASTNQTSMYLCASSLLARREQFFGPGTRLTVL.

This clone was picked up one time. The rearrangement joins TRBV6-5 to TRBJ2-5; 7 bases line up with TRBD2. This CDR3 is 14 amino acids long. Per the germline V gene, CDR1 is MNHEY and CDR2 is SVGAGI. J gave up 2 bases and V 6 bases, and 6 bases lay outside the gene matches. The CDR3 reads CASSASGLQETQYF. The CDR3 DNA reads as TGTGCCAGCAGCGCTAGCGGCCTACAAGAGACCCAGTACTTC.

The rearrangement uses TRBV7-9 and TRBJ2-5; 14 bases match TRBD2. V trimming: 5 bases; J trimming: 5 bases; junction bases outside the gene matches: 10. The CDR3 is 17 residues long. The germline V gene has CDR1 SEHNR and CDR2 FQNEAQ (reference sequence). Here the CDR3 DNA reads TGTGCCAGCAGCGGAGGGCGACTAGCGGGAGGGCTTGAGACCCAGTACTTC. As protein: CASSGGRLAGGLETQYF. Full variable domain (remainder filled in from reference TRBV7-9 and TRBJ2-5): DTGVSQNPRHKITKRGQNVTFRCDPISEHNRLYWYRQTLGQGPEFLTYFQNEAQLEKSRLLSDRFSAERPKGSFSTLEIQRTEQGDSAMYLCASSGGRLAGGLETQYFGPGTRLLVL.

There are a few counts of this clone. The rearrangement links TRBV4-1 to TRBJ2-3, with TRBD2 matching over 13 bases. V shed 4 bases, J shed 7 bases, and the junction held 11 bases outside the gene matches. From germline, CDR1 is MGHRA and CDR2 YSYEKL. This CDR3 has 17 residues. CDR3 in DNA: TGCGCCAGCAGCCTCGGAGGGACTAGCGGGATACTATATACGCAGTATTTT. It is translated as CASSLGGTSGILYTQYF.

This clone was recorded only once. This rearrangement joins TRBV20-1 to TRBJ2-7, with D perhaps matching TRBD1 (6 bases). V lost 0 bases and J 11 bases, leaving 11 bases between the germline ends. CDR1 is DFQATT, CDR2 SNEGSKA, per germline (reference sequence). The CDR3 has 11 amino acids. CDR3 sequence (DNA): TGCAGTGCTAGAGATCCCCCAGGGGAGTACTTC. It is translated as CSARDPPGEYF.

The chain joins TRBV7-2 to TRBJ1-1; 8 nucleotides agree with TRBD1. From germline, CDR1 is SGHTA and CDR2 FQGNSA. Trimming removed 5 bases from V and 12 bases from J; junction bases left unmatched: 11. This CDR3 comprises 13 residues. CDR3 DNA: TGTGCCAGCAGCCCCCGGTCGTGGACAGGGCCTTTCTTT. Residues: CASSPRSWTGPFF. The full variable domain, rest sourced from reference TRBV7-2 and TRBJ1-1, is GAGVSQSPSNKVTEKGKDVELRCDPISGHTALYWYRQSLGQGLEFLIYFQGNSAPDKSGLPSDRFSAERTGGSVSTLTIQRTQQEDSAVYLCASSPRSWTGPFFGQGTRLTVV.

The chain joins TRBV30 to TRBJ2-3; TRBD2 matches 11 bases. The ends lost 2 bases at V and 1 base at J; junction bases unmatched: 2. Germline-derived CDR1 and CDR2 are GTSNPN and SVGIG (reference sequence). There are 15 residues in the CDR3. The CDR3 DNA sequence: TGTGCCTGGAGTTTGACTAGCGGGGGCACAGATACGCAGTATTTT. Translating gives CAWSLTSGGTDTQYF.